This T cell receptor delta chain was profiled in a study of gamma-delta chains in newborns, infants, children. CDR3 length: 17 amino acids. V lost 0 bases to trimming and J lost 4 bases; unmatched junction nucleotides: 12. The germline CDR1 and CDR2 sequences are GEAIGNYY and EKD. TCRdb re-called the reads through CATT. The sample holds about 4,900 delta-chain clones, 2.5% to 3% seen once. Sequencing was carried out using blood. The TCR sequence derives from a child who was a newborn, infant or young child, either healthy, febrile or measles-vaccinated (not recorded which). The chain is built from TRDV2 and TRDJ1, with 8 bases matching TRDD3. The DNA for the CDR3 is TGTGCCTGTGACACCGTCTCTACTGGGGGGAATAACGATAAACTCATCTTT. Translating gives CACDTVSTGGNNDKLIF.